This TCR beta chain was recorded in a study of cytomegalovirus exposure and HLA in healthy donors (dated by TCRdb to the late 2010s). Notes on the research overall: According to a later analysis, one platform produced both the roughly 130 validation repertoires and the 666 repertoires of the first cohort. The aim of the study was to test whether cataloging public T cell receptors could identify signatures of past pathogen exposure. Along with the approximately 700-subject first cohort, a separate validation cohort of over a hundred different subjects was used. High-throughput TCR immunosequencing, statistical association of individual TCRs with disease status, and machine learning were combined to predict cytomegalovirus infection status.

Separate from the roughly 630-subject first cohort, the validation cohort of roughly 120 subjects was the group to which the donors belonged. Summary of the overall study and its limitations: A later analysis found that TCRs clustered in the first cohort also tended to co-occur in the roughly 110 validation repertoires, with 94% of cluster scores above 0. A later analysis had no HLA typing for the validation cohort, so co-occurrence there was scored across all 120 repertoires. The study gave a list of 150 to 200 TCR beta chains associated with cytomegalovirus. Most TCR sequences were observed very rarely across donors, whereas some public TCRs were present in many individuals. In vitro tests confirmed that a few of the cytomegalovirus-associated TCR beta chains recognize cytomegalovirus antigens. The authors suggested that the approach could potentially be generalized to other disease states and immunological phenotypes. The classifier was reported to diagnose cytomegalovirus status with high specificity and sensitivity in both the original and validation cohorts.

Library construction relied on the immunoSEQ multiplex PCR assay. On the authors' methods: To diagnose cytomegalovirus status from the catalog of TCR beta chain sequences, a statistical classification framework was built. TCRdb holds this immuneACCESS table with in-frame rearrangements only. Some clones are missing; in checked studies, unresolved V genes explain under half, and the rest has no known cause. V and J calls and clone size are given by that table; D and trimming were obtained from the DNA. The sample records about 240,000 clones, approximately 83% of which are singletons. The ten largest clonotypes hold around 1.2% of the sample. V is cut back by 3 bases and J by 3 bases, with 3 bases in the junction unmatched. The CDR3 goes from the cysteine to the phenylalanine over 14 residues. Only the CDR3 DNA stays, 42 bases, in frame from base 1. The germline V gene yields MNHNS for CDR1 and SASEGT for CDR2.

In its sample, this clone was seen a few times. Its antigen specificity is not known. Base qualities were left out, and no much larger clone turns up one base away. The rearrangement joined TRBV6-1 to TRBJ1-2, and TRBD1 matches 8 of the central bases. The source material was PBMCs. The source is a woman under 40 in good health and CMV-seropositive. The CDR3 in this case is CASSDAGGYYGYTF. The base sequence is TGTGCCAGCAGTGATGCAGGGGGCTACTATGGCTACACCTTC.